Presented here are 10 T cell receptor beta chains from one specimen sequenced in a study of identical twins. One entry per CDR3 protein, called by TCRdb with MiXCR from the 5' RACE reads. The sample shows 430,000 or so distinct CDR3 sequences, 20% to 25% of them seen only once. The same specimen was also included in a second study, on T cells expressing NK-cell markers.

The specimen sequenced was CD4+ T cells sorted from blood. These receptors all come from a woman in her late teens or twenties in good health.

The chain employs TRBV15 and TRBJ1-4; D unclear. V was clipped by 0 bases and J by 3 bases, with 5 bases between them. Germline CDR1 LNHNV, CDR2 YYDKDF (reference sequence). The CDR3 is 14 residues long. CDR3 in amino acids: CATSREAPNEKLFF. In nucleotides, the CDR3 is TGTGCCACCAGCAGAGAGGCGCCTAATGAAAAACTGTTTTTT.

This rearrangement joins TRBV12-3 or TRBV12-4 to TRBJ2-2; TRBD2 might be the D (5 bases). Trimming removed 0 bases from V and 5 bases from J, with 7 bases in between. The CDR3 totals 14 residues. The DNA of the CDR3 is TGTGCCAGCAGTTTAGCTGGGGAGACCGGGGAGCTGTTTTTT. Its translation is CASSLAGETGELFF.

This chain's CDR3 is CSARPNLDTQYF. Written as DNA, the CDR3 is TGCAGTGCTAGACCAAACTTGGATACGCAGTATTTT. The J gene is TRBJ2-3, the V gene TRBV20-1, with D unresolved. V shed 2 bases and J shed 6 bases, with 9 bases lying between them. CDR1 and CDR2 (germline): DFQATT, SNEGSKA (reference sequence). The length of the CDR3 is 12 residues.

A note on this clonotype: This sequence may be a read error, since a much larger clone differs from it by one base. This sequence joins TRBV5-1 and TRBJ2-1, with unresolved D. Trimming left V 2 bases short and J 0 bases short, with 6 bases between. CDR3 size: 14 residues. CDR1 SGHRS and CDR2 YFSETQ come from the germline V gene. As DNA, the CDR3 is TGCGCCAGCAGCTTACCGAGCTCCTACAATGAGCAGTTCTTC. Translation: CASSLPSSYNEQFF.

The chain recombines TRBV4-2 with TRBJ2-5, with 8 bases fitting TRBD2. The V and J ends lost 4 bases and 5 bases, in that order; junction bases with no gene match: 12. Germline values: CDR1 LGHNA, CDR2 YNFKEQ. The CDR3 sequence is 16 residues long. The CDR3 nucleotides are TGTGCCAGCAGCCCCCAGGCGATAGCGGGGTCGGAGACCCAGTACTTC. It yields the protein CASSPQAIAGSETQYF.

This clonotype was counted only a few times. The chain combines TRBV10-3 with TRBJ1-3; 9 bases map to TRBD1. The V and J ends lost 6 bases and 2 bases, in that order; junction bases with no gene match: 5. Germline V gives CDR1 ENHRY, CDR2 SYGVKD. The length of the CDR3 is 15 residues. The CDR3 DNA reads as TGTGCCATCAGCCGGGGACAGGGAGCTGGAAACACCATATATTTT. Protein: CAISRGQGAGNTIYF.

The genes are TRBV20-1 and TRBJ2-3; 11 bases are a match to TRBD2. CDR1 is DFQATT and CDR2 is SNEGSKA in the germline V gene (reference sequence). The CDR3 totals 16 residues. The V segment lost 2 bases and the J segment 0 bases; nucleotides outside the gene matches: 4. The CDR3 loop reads CSARLAGGTSTDTQYF. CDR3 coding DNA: TGCAGTGCTAGACTAGCGGGAGGTACCAGCACAGATACGCAGTATTTT.

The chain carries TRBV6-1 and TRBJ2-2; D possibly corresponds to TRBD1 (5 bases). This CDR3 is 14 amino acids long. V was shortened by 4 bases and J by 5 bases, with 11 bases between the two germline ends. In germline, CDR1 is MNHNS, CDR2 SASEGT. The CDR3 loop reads CASSGRRQTGELFF. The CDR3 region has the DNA TGTGCCAGCAGTGGCCGTAGACAGACCGGGGAGCTGTTTTTT.

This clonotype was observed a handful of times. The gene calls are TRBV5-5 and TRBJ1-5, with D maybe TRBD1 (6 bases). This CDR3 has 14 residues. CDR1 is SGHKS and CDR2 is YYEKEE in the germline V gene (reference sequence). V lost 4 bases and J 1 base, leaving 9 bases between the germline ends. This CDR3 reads CASSIDRSNQPQHF. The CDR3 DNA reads TGTGCCAGCAGCATTGACAGGAGCAATCAGCCCCAGCATTTT.

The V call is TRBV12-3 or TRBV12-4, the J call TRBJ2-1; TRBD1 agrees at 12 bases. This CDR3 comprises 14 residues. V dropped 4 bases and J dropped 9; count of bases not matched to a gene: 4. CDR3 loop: CASSWGQGAGEQFF. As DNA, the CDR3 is TGTGCCAGCAGTTGGGGACAGGGGGCAGGTGAGCAGTTCTTC.